The 22 T cell receptor beta chains presented below share a single source sample, sequenced in a study of shared clonotypes between healthy human individuals. Data came from immunoSEQ multiplex PCR; TCRdb stores just in-frame clones and leaves some out. The sample carries roughly 650,000 clones, roughly 97% recorded once. The source material was naive CD4+ T cells sorted from blood. The subset: CD45RA+ positively selected. All receptors derive from a woman under 40 in good health.

Comment on this clone: Other DNA sequences in the sample encode the same CDR3. V is TRBV7-8 and J is TRBJ2-7, with D unresolved. Between the trimmed V and J ends, which lost 6 bases and 1 base, there was a span of 7 bases. The CDR3 runs 12 residues. Germline V gene data show CDR1 as SGHVS and CDR2 as FQNEAQ. CDR3 coding DNA: TGTGCCAGCAGAACTGCGTCCTACGAGCAGTACTTC. Translating gives CASRTASYEQYF.

The CDR3 region is CASSLLLAGEREQYF. The CDR3 DNA reads TGTGCCAGCAGTTTATTGCTAGCGGGAGAACGTGAGCAGTACTTC. The rearrangement uses TRBV28 and TRBJ2-7; 10 positions match TRBD2. CDR1 and CDR2 (germline): MDHEN, SYDVKM. Losses at the gene ends were 1 base for V and 7 bases for J; bases not matched to a gene: 7. CDR3 length: 15 residues.

The chain links TRBV2 to TRBJ1-2; maybe TRBD1 (5 bases). This CDR3 comprises 12 residues. CDR1 SNHLY and CDR2 FYNNEI come from the germline V gene. V lost 6 bases, J lost 8 bases, and 13 bases lay in between. This chain's CDR3 is CASRLLRGGYTF. For the CDR3, the DNA is TGTGCCAGCAGGCTTCTCCGGGGGGGCTACACCTTC. Filled out from reference TRBV2 and TRBJ1-2, the complete variable domain reads EPEVTQTPSHQVTQMGQEVILRCVPISNHLYFYWYRQILGQKVEFLVSFYNNEISEKSEIFDDQFSVERPDGSNFTLKIRSTKLEDSAMYFCASRLLRGGYTFGSGTRLTVV.

The chain combines TRBV7-3 with TRBJ2-5; D may be TRBD2 (6 bases). Trimming removed 2 bases from V and 5 bases from J, with 15 bases in between. The CDR3 totals 15 residues. Per the germline V gene, CDR1 is SGHTA and CDR2 is FQGTGA. CDR3 DNA: TGTGCCAGCAGCTTACAAACAGGTCGGGGGGAGACCCAGTACTTC. Its protein product is CASSLQTGRGETQYF.

This chain uses TRBV11-2 with TRBJ1-4; 11 bases line up with TRBD1. The trim removed 5 bases at V and 5 bases at J, leaving 13 bases unmatched. Germline V lookup: CDR1 SGHAT, CDR2 FQNNGV. The CDR3 spans 18 residues. CDR3 residues: CASSTLPGQGDLNEKLFF. CDR3 DNA sequence: TGTGCCAGCAGCACTCTTCCGGGACAGGGGGATCTGAATGAAAAACTGTTTTTT.

The gene calls are TRBV27 and TRBJ1-2, with TRBD1 matching 7 bases. Germline CDR1 and CDR2: MNHEY and SMNVEV (reference sequence). Trimming cost V 6 bases and J 4 bases; bases outside gene matches: 5. This CDR3 region has 13 residues. CDR3 residues: CASRRQGGYGYTF. CDR3 bases: TGTGCCAGCAGGAGACAGGGAGGCTATGGCTACACCTTC.

The chain recombines TRBV10-1 with TRBJ2-7; 7 bases are shared with TRBD2. Trimming removed 6 bases from V and 2 bases from J; junction bases left unmatched: 7. CDR3 length equals 14 residues. Germline values: CDR1 WNHNN, CDR2 SYGVQD (reference sequence). The DNA of the CDR3 is TGCGCCAGCAGCCGCTCGCGGGGGACCTACGAGCAGTACTTC. Its protein is CASSRSRGTYEQYF.

V usage is TRBV5-1 and J usage is TRBJ2-5; TRBD2 matches 7 bases. Germline V gene lookup returns CDR1 SGHRS and CDR2 YFSETQ. The V and J ends lost 6 bases and 2 bases, in that order; junction bases with no gene match: 7. The CDR3 runs 14 residues. CDR3 coding DNA: TGCGCCAGCACCCTGGGGGGGTGGCAAGAGACCCAGTACTTC. Amino acid sequence: CASTLGGWQETQYF.

The J gene is TRBJ2-3, the V gene TRBV7-9; D might be TRBD1 (5 bases). The CDR3 consists of 15 residues. Trimming left V 6 bases short and J 5 bases short, with 18 bases between. Germline CDR1 is SEHNR and CDR2 is FQNEAQ (reference sequence). CDR3 in amino acids: CASRSAGSLLDTQYF. The CDR3 DNA follows: TGTGCCAGCAGGTCAGCAGGGTCCCTTCTAGATACGCAGTATTTT.

The chain joins TRBV27 to TRBJ1-1; TRBD1 might be the D (5 bases). Germline V gene data show CDR1 as MNHEY and CDR2 as SMNVEV (reference sequence). This CDR3 has 16 residues. V lost 3 bases to trimming and J lost 1 base, with 15 bases between them. For the CDR3, the DNA is TGTGCCAGCAGTTTCCAGGGAGTACGGTCGAACACTGAAGCTTTCTTT. It is translated as CASSFQGVRSNTEAFF.

This clone was counted between two and nine times. The CDR3 nucleotides are TGTGCCATCAGTGAGCCAAGAGGTATGCGGGAGGGCCAATACGAGCAGTACTTC. Protein sequence: CAISEPRGMREGQYEQYF. This rearrangement joins TRBV10-3 to TRBJ2-7; 9 bases agree with TRBD2. J lost 4 bases, V lost 2 bases, and 15 bases had no gene match. There are 18 residues in the CDR3. Per germline, CDR1 ENHRY and CDR2 SYGVKD.

The rearrangement uses TRBV27 and TRBJ2-7; TRBD1 agrees at 7 bases. The V segment lost 6 bases and the J segment 4 bases; nucleotides outside the gene matches: 18. In germline, CDR1 is MNHEY, CDR2 SMNVEV (reference sequence). The CDR3 has 17 residues. The CDR3 protein is CASRTTPTGTEYYEQYF. In nucleotides, the CDR3 is TGTGCCAGCAGAACTACACCGACCGGGACAGAATATTACGAGCAGTACTTC.

This rearrangement joins TRBV5-6 to TRBJ1-2; 8 positions match TRBD1. Germline CDR1 is SGHDT and CDR2 is YYEEEE. This CDR3 is 16 amino acids long. V lost 4 bases and J lost 5; bases outside the gene matches: 13. CDR3 region: CASSHSGTGGWYGYTF. CDR3 bases: TGTGCCAGCAGCCATTCTGGGACAGGAGGGTGGTATGGCTACACCTTC.

V and J are TRBV7-6 and TRBJ2-3; TRBD2 agrees at 16 bases. J gave up 4 bases and V 2 bases, and 3 bases lay outside the gene matches. CDR1 is SGHVS, CDR2 FNYEAQ, per germline. The CDR3 loop spans 17 amino acids. The CDR3 loop is CASSLTGLAGGPDTQYF. The CDR3 nucleotides read TGTGCCAGCAGCTTAACGGGACTAGCGGGAGGGCCAGATACGCAGTATTTT.

This rearrangement joins TRBV11-2 to TRBJ2-1, with TRBD2 matching over 10 bases. V shed 4 bases, J shed 8 bases, and the junction held 8 bases outside the gene matches. The CDR3 is made up of 15 amino acids. The germline V gene encodes CDR1 SGHAT and CDR2 FQNNGV. This CDR3 is CASSSQREGWHEQFF. The CDR3 DNA reads TGTGCCAGCAGCTCCCAGCGGGAGGGCTGGCATGAGCAGTTCTTC.

This chain connects TRBV28 to TRBJ1-2; 8 nucleotides match TRBD1. Trimming cost V 5 bases and J 5 bases; bases outside gene matches: 7. The CDR3 is made up of 14 amino acids. The germline CDR1 and CDR2 sequences are MDHEN and SYDVKM. The CDR3 coding sequence is TGTGCCAGCAGTCCCGCCGGGACAGGATATGGCTACACCTTC. Its translation is CASSPAGTGYGYTF.

CDR3 bases: TGCAGCGTGAACCGGGTTTCAGCGAATGAGCAGTTCTTC. The encoded protein is CSVNRVSANEQFF. The rearrangement joins TRBV29-1 to TRBJ2-1; D call uncertain. Trimming removed 6 bases at V and 7 bases at J, with 16 bases between. The CDR3 spans 13 residues. Germline loops: CDR1 SQVTM, CDR2 ANQGSEA.

V gene TRBV7-2 combines with J gene TRBJ1-1; possible D gene TRBD1, 6 bases. The V gene's germline CDR1 is SGHTA and CDR2 FQGNSA. The V and J ends lost 4 bases and 6 bases respectively, with 15 bases between them. The CDR3 has 14 amino acids. The CDR3 here is CASSSRGGSAEAFF. Here the CDR3 DNA reads TGTGCCAGCAGCTCGAGGGGGGGTAGTGCTGAAGCTTTCTTT.

The chain links TRBV7-9 to TRBJ2-2; 8 bases match TRBD2. Trimming cost V 5 bases and J 13 bases; bases outside gene matches: 9. Per the germline V gene, CDR1 is SEHNR and CDR2 is FQNEAQ (reference sequence). The CDR3 extends over 13 amino acids. The CDR3, as DNA: TGTGCCAGCAGCCCACGAGCGGGAGTGGGGCTGTTTTTT. It specifies CASSPRAGVGLFF.

This chain connects TRBV19 to TRBJ1-5; 7 nucleotides line up with TRBD1. Germline V gives CDR1 LNHDA, CDR2 SQIVND (reference sequence). V was clipped by 5 bases and J by 5 bases; unmatched bases: 6. The CDR3 covers 14 residues. CDR3 sequence (DNA): TGTGCCAGTAGTCCGGGACAGAGAGATCAGCCCCAGCATTTT. Protein: CASSPGQRDQPQHF.

The rearrangement links TRBV29-1 to TRBJ2-2; D remains ambiguous. Germline V CDR1 and CDR2: SQVTM, ANQGSEA. V lost 2 bases and J lost 7, with 11 bases in between. This CDR3 has 13 residues. CDR3 protein: CSVEIETDGELFF. As DNA, the CDR3 is TGCAGCGTTGAAATTGAGACGGACGGGGAGCTGTTTTTT.

This chain links TRBV5-1 with TRBJ1-1; D unresolved. CDR1 SGHRS and CDR2 YFSETQ come from the germline V gene. V dropped 0 bases and J dropped 4 bases, with 10 bases sitting between them. CDR3 length: 14 amino acids. The chain's CDR3 is CASSLGGSSTEAFF. CDR3 bases: TGCGCCAGCAGCTTGGGAGGATCTAGCACTGAAGCTTTCTTT.